This T cell receptor beta chain was identified in a study of T-cell reconstitution after alpha-beta-depleted transplantation in children. Study conclusions and caveats: By about two months after transplant, alpha-beta T cells reportedly arose from several hundred graft clones that had expanded. It was newly produced T cells that mostly accounted for T-cell counts and diversity one year after transplant.

A library of TCRbeta sequences, prepared with unique molecular identifiers, was generated. TCRdb ran MiXCR on the PCR reads and lists one entry per CDR3 protein. The sample lists around 450,000 distinct CDR3 sequences; more than 9% were seen once. Between the trimmed V and J ends, which lost 2 bases and 6 bases, there was a span of 14 bases. The CDR3 runs 14 residues. Germline loops: CDR1 MNHEY, CDR2 SVGAGI. There are many counts of this clonotype. Its antigen is still unknown. This chain joins TRBV6-5 and TRBJ2-7; no reliable D call. The specimen was PBMCs, collected before TCRalphabeta/CD19-depleted stem cell transplant. The receptor was isolated from a child aged 2 to 10 with inherited bone marrow failure, due to receive a stem cell transplant. CDR3 amino acids: CASSYGRTLLEQYF. The DNA of the CDR3 is TGTGCCAGCAGTTACGGCAGGACCCTCCTCGAGCAGTACTTC.